These 25 T cell receptor beta chains were sequenced from one sample in a study of PD-L1 blockade in urothelial cancer (dated by TCRdb to about 2017). The library came from the immunoSEQ multiplex PCR assay. The clones in this table, taken by TCRdb from immuneACCESS, are in-frame only. Not every clone is retained; where verified, under half of the shortfall comes from an unresolved V gene, and the cause of the rest is unknown. Present in this sample are some 110,000 clones, 75% to 95% of which were seen just once. The top ten hold around 3.7% of the sample. Taken with the paper, the label for time point translates to: peripheral blood 6 weeks after treatment start. Material: PBMCs, obtained around atezolizumab (anti-PD-L1) treatment. Every receptor here comes from a man between 60 and 70 years old with urothelial cancer.

V and J are TRBV28 and TRBJ2-1; 11 bases align to TRBD1. Per germline, CDR1 MDHEN and CDR2 SYDVKM. With V trimmed by 2 bases and J by 4 bases, 4 bases remained unmatched. CDR3 size: 16 residues. CDR3 loop: CASSLGGQGGYNEQFF. CDR3 bases: TGTGCCAGCAGTTTAGGGGGACAGGGGGGGTACAATGAGCAGTTCTTC.

Comment on this clone: This CDR3 is also generated by other DNA sequences in the sample. The rearrangement uses TRBV10-2 and TRBJ2-7; tentatively, D is TRBD1 (6 bases). This CDR3 is 14 amino acids long. Germline assignment: CDR1 WSHSY and CDR2 SAAADI. V lost 0 bases and J lost 2, with 8 bases in between. The CDR3 protein is CASSESWGPYEQYF. Here the CDR3 DNA reads TGCGCCAGCAGTGAGTCCTGGGGGCCCTACGAGCAGTACTTC.

The rearrangement links TRBV10-3 to TRBJ2-7, with D unresolved. Germline assignment: CDR1 ENHRY and CDR2 SYGVKD. The germline V and J ends were trimmed by 3 bases and 4 bases, with 7 bases remaining between them. The CDR3 loop spans 12 amino acids. The CDR3 sequence: CAISDRSYEQYF. The CDR3 region has the DNA TGTGCCATCAGTGACAGGTCTTACGAGCAGTACTTC.

About this clone: At one end the junction does not follow the germline gene, possibly because of a read error. The rearrangement joins TRBV7-2 to TRBJ2-7; 10 bases are shared with TRBD2. Germline CDR1 is SGHTA and CDR2 is FQGNSA. This CDR3 region has 14 residues. CDR3 in amino acids: CASSLEGPSGRLNF. CDR3 DNA sequence: TGTGCCAGCAGCTTAGAGGGTCCTAGCGGGAGACTAAACTTC.

This chain uses TRBV9 with TRBJ2-5, with 10 bases identical to TRBD2. Germline V gene data show CDR1 as SGDLS and CDR2 as YYNGEE. CDR3 length equals 16 residues. V shed 0 bases and J 5 bases; nucleotides not matched to a gene: 7. CDR3 residues: CASSVASGGAGETQYF. As DNA, the CDR3 is TGTGCCAGCAGCGTAGCCAGCGGGGGGGCAGGTGAGACCCAGTACTTC. Complete variable domain (other parts from reference TRBV9 and TRBJ2-5): DSGVTQTPKHLITATGQRVTLRCSPRSGDLSVYWYQQSLDQGLQFLIQYYNGEERAKGNILERFSAQQFPDLHSELNLSSLELGDSALYFCASSVASGGAGETQYFGPGTRLLVL.

The V gene is TRBV28, the J gene TRBJ2-3; D is perhaps TRBD2 (5 bases). Trimming left V 11 bases short and J 2 bases short, with 14 bases between. The germline CDR1 and CDR2 sequences are MDHEN and SYDVKM. This CDR3 has 13 amino acids. The CDR3 region has the DNA TGTGCCTCCGAGGGAACACCCACAGATACGCAGTATTTT. This gives the protein CASEGTPTDTQYF.

The sample holds one count of this clone. This chain links TRBV6-5 with TRBJ2-2, with 7 positions matching TRBD1. The CDR3 covers 14 residues. Germline values: CDR1 MNHEY, CDR2 SVGAGI. The trim removed 5 bases at V and 5 bases at J, leaving 5 bases unmatched. The CDR3 DNA reads TGTGCCAGCAGTCTGGACAGGCAAACCGGGGAGCTGTTTTTT. It codes for CASSLDRQTGELFF.

The chain joins TRBV7-2 to TRBJ2-5; D possibly corresponds to TRBD1 (6 bases). Germline assignment: CDR1 SGHTA and CDR2 FQGNSA. V lost 2 bases and J lost 2, with 12 bases in between. The CDR3 is 15 residues long. CDR3 residues: CASSLWQGIQETQYF. The CDR3 nucleotides are TGTGCCAGCAGCTTATGGCAGGGGATACAAGAGACCCAGTACTTC.

The chain couples TRBV5-6 to TRBJ2-7; maybe TRBD1 (5 bases). Trimming pared 1 base from V and 0 bases from J, leaving 11 bases between. The CDR3 covers 15 residues. CDR1 and CDR2 from the germline V gene are SGHDT and YYEEEE. In DNA, the CDR3 is TGTGCCAGCAGCTTGCTGTGGCAGGGCTCCTACGAGCAGTACTTC. Residues: CASSLLWQGSYEQYF.

V is TRBV7-9 and J is TRBJ2-2, with D tentatively TRBD2 (6 bases). Germline V lookup: CDR1 SEHNR, CDR2 FQNEAQ (reference sequence). CDR3 length equals 16 residues. V lost 8 bases to trimming and J lost 3 bases, with 19 bases between them. CDR3 region: CASPQGAGMDTGELFF. CDR3 DNA: TGTGCCAGCCCCCAAGGGGCGGGGATGGACACCGGGGAGCTGTTTTTT.

J is TRBJ2-5 and V is TRBV2; 7 bases are shared with TRBD1. Trimming at V came to 5 bases and at J to 7 bases, leaving 7 bases not matched to a gene. CDR3 length equals 13 residues. The V gene's germline CDR1 is SNHLY and CDR2 FYNNEI. CDR3 protein: CASSSTGVGTQYF. The CDR3 bases are TGTGCCAGCAGTTCAACAGGGGTGGGGACCCAGTACTTC. Together with reference TRBV2 and TRBJ2-5, the CDR3 gives the full variable domain: EPEVTQTPSHQVTQMGQEVILRCVPISNHLYFYWYRQILGQKVEFLVSFYNNEISEKSEIFDDQFSVERPDGSNFTLKIRSTKLEDSAMYFCASSSTGVGTQYFGPGTRLLVL.

The rearrangement joins TRBV7-9 to TRBJ1-1; no clear D gene. The CDR3 is 14 amino acids. Germline V gives CDR1 SEHNR, CDR2 FQNEAQ (reference sequence). V was trimmed by 2 bases and J by 3 bases, leaving 10 bases between them. In DNA, the CDR3 is TGTGCCAGCAGCTTACCGGCCCGGGACACTGAAGCTTTCTTT. Residues: CASSLPARDTEAFF.

The chain combines TRBV11-2 with TRBJ2-3, with 7 bases identical to TRBD1. The CDR3 runs to 14 residues. V trimming: 5 bases; J trimming: 2 bases; junction bases outside the gene matches: 4. In germline, CDR1 is SGHAT, CDR2 FQNNGV. This CDR3 is CASSNRGFTDTQYF. The CDR3 nucleotides read TGTGCCAGCAGCAACAGGGGTTTCACAGATACGCAGTATTTT.

This chain joins TRBV4-2 and TRBJ2-4, with D perhaps matching TRBD2 (5 bases). The CDR3 has 15 residues. V was shortened by 4 bases and J by 7 bases, with 17 bases between the two germline ends. Germline lookup yields CDR1 LGHNA and CDR2 YNFKEQ. This CDR3 reads CASSRTIGVGNIQYF. For the CDR3, the DNA is TGTGCCAGCAGCCGTACGATCGGGGTTGGGAACATTCAGTACTTC.

The rearrangement joins TRBV2 to TRBJ1-5; D is undetermined. Germline V gene sequence: CDR1 SNHLY, CDR2 FYNNEI. V was clipped by 4 bases and J by 2 bases, with 9 bases between them. This CDR3 is built from 14 residues. CDR3 DNA: TGTGCCAGCAGTGGGACTGTTGGCAATCAGCCCCAGCATTTT. Translating gives CASSGTVGNQPQHF. Variable domain in full (rest from reference TRBV2 and TRBJ1-5): EPEVTQTPSHQVTQMGQEVILRCVPISNHLYFYWYRQILGQKVEFLVSFYNNEISEKSEIFDDQFSVERPDGSNFTLKIRSTKLEDSAMYFCASSGTVGNQPQHFGDGTRLSIL.

This chain links TRBV6-5 with TRBJ1-5; 7 bases map to TRBD1. The ends lost 5 bases at V and 3 bases at J; junction bases unmatched: 4. From germline, CDR1 is MNHEY and CDR2 SVGAGI. This CDR3 has 14 amino acids. The CDR3 protein is CASSPDRDNQPQHF. Here the CDR3 DNA reads TGTGCCAGCAGTCCCGACAGGGACAATCAGCCCCAGCATTTT.

The CDR3 here is CASSLGGGRAGEQYF. The CDR3 bases are TGTGCCAGCAGCTTAGGGGGAGGGCGTGCAGGCGAGCAGTACTTC. V gene TRBV5-8 combines with J gene TRBJ2-7; weak D call: TRBD2 (7 bases). V was cut by 2 bases and J by 6 bases, with 18 bases left in between. The length of the CDR3 is 15 residues. The germline CDR1 and CDR2 sequences are SGHTS and YDEGEE.

The chain links TRBV7-9 to TRBJ1-2; TRBD1 is a possible D gene (5 bases). The V end was cut by 1 base, the J end by 7 bases, with 10 bases between. Germline CDR1 SEHNR, CDR2 FQNEAQ (reference sequence). The CDR3 covers 13 residues. This CDR3 is CASSLETAGGYTF. DNA for the CDR3: TGTGCCAGCAGCTTAGAGACAGCTGGTGGCTACACCTTC.

The chain links TRBV11-2 to TRBJ2-5, with TRBD1 matching over 7 bases. CDR1 is SGHAT and CDR2 is FQNNGV in the germline V gene. J lost 1 base, V lost 3 bases, and 5 bases had no gene match. This CDR3 region has 15 residues. The CDR3 DNA reads as TGTGCCAGCAGCTTGGGGACAGCGGTCCAAGAGACCCAGTACTTC. It codes for CASSLGTAVQETQYF.

The V call is TRBV5-1, the J call TRBJ2-2, with a weak D call TRBD1 (6 bases). V shed 4 bases and J shed 0 bases, with 13 bases lying between them. The CDR3 sequence is 16 residues long. Per germline, CDR1 SGHRS and CDR2 YFSETQ. The CDR3 region has the DNA TGCGCCAGCAGCCTAAACGACAGGACGAACACCGGGGAGCTGTTTTTT. This codes for CASSLNDRTNTGELFF.

This sequence joins TRBV7-9 and TRBJ1-3, with D tentatively TRBD1 (6 bases). Deletions cut 5 bases from V and 0 bases from J, with 11 bases between. The CDR3 totals 15 residues. Germline V gives CDR1 SEHNR, CDR2 FQNEAQ (reference sequence). The CDR3 reads CASSAGTNSGNTIYF. The CDR3 nucleotides read TGTGCCAGCAGCGCCGGGACAAACTCTGGAAACACCATATATTTT.

V usage is TRBV6-1 and J usage is TRBJ2-7; D perhaps matches TRBD1 (6 bases). Deletions cut 10 bases from V and 2 bases from J, with 15 bases between. Germline V gives CDR1 MNHNS, CDR2 SASEGT. The CDR3 runs 13 residues. CDR3 protein: CATTEDRTYEQYF. DNA for the CDR3: TGTGCCACCACTGAGGACAGAACCTACGAGCAGTACTTC.

This sequence joins TRBV7-2 and TRBJ2-3; 10 positions agree with TRBD2. The CDR3 is 16 amino acids. V shed 3 bases, J shed 0 bases, and the junction held 3 bases outside the gene matches. CDR1 and CDR2 from the germline V gene are SGHTA and FQGNSA. The CDR3 loop reads CASSLKRGGSTDTQYF. DNA of the CDR3: TGTGCCAGCAGCTTGAAGCGGGGGGGTAGCACAGATACGCAGTATTTT.

The chain recombines TRBV19 with TRBJ2-2; the D gene is possibly TRBD1 (6 bases). Germline assignment: CDR1 LNHDA and CDR2 SQIVND (reference sequence). Trimming removed 6 bases from V and 4 bases from J, with 15 bases in between. The CDR3 extends over 15 amino acids. The CDR3 coding sequence is TGTGCCAGTAGCGAGTCAGGGGTGAGCACCGGGGAGCTGTTTTTT. It yields the protein CASSESGVSTGELFF. Full variable domain (missing parts from reference TRBV19 and TRBJ2-2): DGGITQSPKYLFRKEGQNVTLSCEQNLNHDAMYWYRQDPGQGLRLIYYSQIVNDFQKGDIAEGYSVSREKKESFPLTVTSAQKNPTAFYLCASSESGVSTGELFFGEGSRLTVL.

As regards this clone: The sample contains more than one DNA sequence encoding this CDR3. The chain recombines TRBV11-2 with TRBJ1-1, with D maybe TRBD1 (5 bases). The V and J ends lost 5 bases and 1 base respectively, with 11 bases between them. This CDR3 comprises 14 residues. Germline V CDR1 and CDR2: SGHAT, FQNNGV. The CDR3 DNA is TGTGCCAGCAGCCTAGGACAAGCGAACACTGAAGCTTTCTTT. This sequence encodes CASSLGQANTEAFF.